The 29 T cell receptor beta chains in this list originate from one sample, sequenced in a study of regulatory T cells in long-lasting Graves disease. To make TCR beta libraries, researchers used iRepertoire HTBI primers and Arm-PCR of CDR3 regions. TCRdb ran MiXCR on the multiplex PCR reads and lists one entry per CDR3 protein. The profile shows a few hundred thousand distinct CDR3 sequences, roughly 21% of them singletons. Time point specified: persistent/refractory GD, antithyroid drugs over 5 years with positive TRAb. Scientists built the TCR library using RNA that was extracted from PBMCs. Sequencing was performed on peripheral blood mononuclear cells (PBMCs), taken when the disease was refractory, from a patient treated with antithyroid drugs. These TCRs come from a female donor with Graves disease.

This clonotype was seen repeatedly, ten times or more. The rearrangement uses TRBV28 and TRBJ2-5; a possible D gene is TRBD1 (6 bases). V lost 5 bases and J lost 2, with 15 bases in between. In germline, CDR1 is MDHEN, CDR2 SYDVKM. This CDR3 has 15 residues. The CDR3 DNA sequence: TGTGCCAGCAGTCGGCCGACAGGACAGCAAGAGACCCAGTACTTC. Its translation: CASSRPTGQQETQYF.

There are many counts of this clonotype. The J gene is TRBJ1-2, the V gene TRBV28; 10 bases are a match to TRBD1. V lost 5 bases to trimming and J lost 7 bases; unmatched junction nucleotides: 10. This CDR3 comprises 15 residues. Germline V lookup: CDR1 MDHEN, CDR2 SYDVKM. In nucleotides, the CDR3 is TGTGCCAGCAGTCCTGGGACAGGGGTTCTTGGTGGCTACACCTTC. This encodes CASSPGTGVLGGYTF.

The chain uses TRBV10-3 and TRBJ2-7, with a tentative D call TRBD2 (6 bases). The CDR3 contains 14 residues. Deletions cut 2 bases from V and 3 bases from J, with 11 bases between. Per germline, CDR1 ENHRY and CDR2 SYGVKD. CDR3: CAISEPAGGYEQYF. The CDR3 DNA reads as TGTGCCATCAGTGAGCCAGCGGGTGGCTACGAGCAGTACTTC.

This clonotype was seen repeatedly, ten times or more. This chain connects TRBV27 to TRBJ1-1, with a weak D call TRBD1 (5 bases). The CDR3 is 13 amino acids. Between the trimmed V and J ends, which lost 7 bases and 4 bases, there was a span of 13 bases. Germline CDR1 MNHEY, CDR2 SMNVEV (reference sequence). The CDR3 here is CASIEYGGTEAFF. The CDR3 DNA is TGTGCCAGCATTGAATATGGGGGCACTGAAGCTTTCTTT.

The CDR3 region is CASGPAGTYNEQFF. DNA for the CDR3: TGTGCCAGCGGACCAGCGGGAACGTACAATGAGCAGTTCTTC. The chain recombines TRBV28 with TRBJ2-1, with 7 bases fitting TRBD2. With V trimmed by 8 bases and J by 4 bases, 8 bases remained unmatched. CDR1 is MDHEN, CDR2 SYDVKM, per germline. CDR3 length equals 14 residues. Looking up the rest from reference TRBV28 and TRBJ2-1 gives the full variable domain: DVKVTQSSRYLVKRTGEKVFLECVQDMDHENMFWYRQDPGLGLRLIYFSYDVKMKEKGDIPEGYSVSREKKERFSLILESASTNQTSMYLCASGPAGTYNEQFFGPGTRLTVL.

This clonotype was counted only a few times. The V call is TRBV28, the J call TRBJ2-1, with 9 bases lining up with TRBD2. Germline trimming cut 4 bases from V and 4 bases from J; bases unmatched to any gene: 8. There are 16 residues in the CDR3. Germline assignment: CDR1 MDHEN and CDR2 SYDVKM. Here the CDR3 DNA reads TGTGCCAGCAGTTCCATCGGACTAGCGTCTTACAATGAGCAGTTCTTC. This encodes CASSSIGLASYNEQFF.

This clonotype was found a few times. The rearrangement links TRBV20-1 to TRBJ1-6; TRBD1 might be the D (6 bases). Trimming shortened V by 4 bases and J by 9 bases, and 10 bases separated the two germline ends. The germline gives CDR1 DFQATT, CDR2 SNEGSKA (reference sequence). CDR3 length: 12 residues. The CDR3 sequence: CSANREGSPLHF. The DNA of the CDR3 is TGCAGTGCTAACAGGGAGGGTTCACCCCTCCACTTT.

J is TRBJ2-7 and V is TRBV6-9, with D tentatively TRBD2 (5 bases). Germline CDR1 reads MNHGY; CDR2 reads SVAAGI. V was shortened by 4 bases and J by 4 bases, with 11 bases between the two germline ends. This CDR3 spans 13 amino acids. The CDR3 loop reads CASSSEETYEQYF. For the CDR3, the DNA is TGTGCCAGCAGTTCGGAGGAGACTTACGAGCAGTACTTC.

This clonotype was observed a single time. The chain joins TRBV30 to TRBJ2-3; D gene uncertain. The CDR3 loop spans 12 amino acids. Germline assignment: CDR1 GTSNPN and CDR2 SVGIG (reference sequence). Deletions cut 5 bases from V and 0 bases from J, with 6 bases between. CDR3: CAWGPSTDTQYF. The CDR3 coding sequence is TGTGCCTGGGGCCCTAGCACAGATACGCAGTATTTT. Looking up the rest from reference TRBV30 and TRBJ2-3 gives the full variable domain: SQTIHQWPATLVQPVGSPLSLECTVEGTSNPNLYWYRQAAGRGLQLLFYSVGIGQISSEVPQNLSASRPQDRQFILSSKKLLLSDSGFYLCAWGPSTDTQYFGPGTRLTVL.

The gene calls are TRBV6-1 and TRBJ1-6; possible D gene TRBD1, 6 bases. Germline V lookup: CDR1 MNHNS, CDR2 SASEGT. Trimming removed 2 bases at V and 3 bases at J, with 8 bases between. This CDR3 comprises 15 residues. CDR3 nucleotides: TGTGCCAGCAGTGAAAGGGGGTTCTATAATTCACCCCTCCACTTT. It is translated as CASSERGFYNSPLHF.

V is TRBV28 and J is TRBJ1-2; weak D call: TRBD1 (6 bases). CDR3 length equals 16 residues. Germline CDR1 reads MDHEN; CDR2 reads SYDVKM. Trimming left V 3 bases short and J 8 bases short, with 22 bases between. CDR3 DNA sequence: TGTGCCAGCAGTTTTTTCGTGTCTTACCAGGGGCGAGGCTACACCTTC. This gives the protein CASSFFVSYQGRGYTF.

The chain uses TRBV20-1 and TRBJ2-1; 11 bases fit TRBD2. J lost 8 bases, V lost 0 bases, and 9 bases had no gene match. Germline V CDR1 and CDR2: DFQATT, SNEGSKA (reference sequence). The CDR3 has 16 residues. CDR3 bases: TGCAGTGCTAGAGATCTGGCTCTAGCGGGGGGAGATGAGCAGTTCTTC. The encoded protein is CSARDLALAGGDEQFF.

This clonotype was counted at least ten times. This chain links TRBV28 with TRBJ1-1, with a tentative D call TRBD1 (6 bases). This CDR3 is built from 14 residues. The ends were cut back, 9 bases at V and 0 bases at J, with 14 bases in the middle. Germline loops: CDR1 MDHEN, CDR2 SYDVKM. The CDR3 loop reads CASPPGQVNTEAFF. The CDR3 DNA reads as TGTGCCAGTCCACCGGGACAAGTGAACACTGAAGCTTTCTTT.

This clonotype was seen many times. V and J are TRBV28 and TRBJ1-2; tentative D call: TRBD1 (5 bases). CDR3 length: 14 amino acids. V lost 2 bases and J lost 2, with 9 bases in between. CDR1 MDHEN and CDR2 SYDVKM come from the germline V gene. The CDR3 nucleotides are TGTGCCAGCAGTTTACAGGGAACCAACTATGGCTACACCTTC. Its translation is CASSLQGTNYGYTF.

This clonotype occurred many times. V gene TRBV6-1 combines with J gene TRBJ2-6, with D possibly matching TRBD1 (5 bases). V gave up 10 bases and J gave up 0 bases, with 19 bases separating them. The CDR3 contains 17 residues. The germline gives CDR1 MNHNS, CDR2 SASEGT. The CDR3 reads CATKRQTVPSGANVLTF. The CDR3 coding sequence is TGTGCCACCAAGAGACAGACAGTTCCCTCTGGGGCCAACGTCCTGACTTTC.

This chain connects TRBV6-1 to TRBJ1-1; 7 bases line up with TRBD1. Per the germline V gene, CDR1 is MNHNS and CDR2 is SASEGT. The CDR3 is 15 residues long. V shed 6 bases and J 1 base; nucleotides not matched to a gene: 8. The CDR3 spells CASRLLGTENTEAFF. The CDR3 DNA reads as TGTGCCAGCAGACTACTGGGGACAGAGAACACTGAAGCTTTCTTT.

This clonotype was seen many times. This sequence joins TRBV12-3 or TRBV12-4 and TRBJ1-5, with TRBD1 as a possible D gene (6 bases). The CDR3 consists of 14 residues. V was cut by 2 bases and J by 6 bases, with 11 bases left in between. As DNA, the CDR3 is TGTGCCAGCAGTTTATGGGGGCCCAGTCAGCCCCAGCATTTT. It encodes CASSLWGPSQPQHF.

The V call is TRBV7-2, the J call TRBJ2-7, with 9 bases fitting TRBD1. Germline V gene lookup returns CDR1 SGHTA and CDR2 FQGNSA. This CDR3 has 16 amino acids. The trim removed 1 base at V and 3 bases at J, leaving 7 bases unmatched. In DNA, the CDR3 is TGTGCCAGCAGCTTAGGATCTGGGACAGGGTACTACGAGCAGTACTTC. The encoded protein is CASSLGSGTGYYEQYF.

The chain carries TRBV3-1 and TRBJ1-6; the D gene is possibly TRBD1 (5 bases). CDR1 and CDR2 (germline): LGHDT, YNNKEL (reference sequence). With 1 base removed from V and 9 bases from J, the gap between germline ends came to 10 bases. The CDR3 has 14 residues. As DNA, the CDR3 is TGTGCCAGCAGCCAAGGGGCGGGGGTTTCACCCCTCCACTTT. Translation: CASSQGAGVSPLHF. Complete variable domain (other parts from reference TRBV3-1 and TRBJ1-6): DTAVSQTPKYLVTQMGNDKSIKCEQNLGHDTMYWYKQDSKKFLKIMFSYNNKELIINETVPNRFSPKSPDKAHLNLHINSLELGDSAVYFCASSQGAGVSPLHFGNGTRLTVT.

This clonotype has ten or more counts. CDR3 sequence: CASTLQGATNTGELFF. The CDR3 DNA reads as TGTGCCAGCACCCTACAGGGGGCTACGAACACCGGGGAGCTGTTTTTT. The chain joins TRBV2 to TRBJ2-2; 9 bases fit TRBD1. The CDR3 has 16 residues. Germline V gene sequence: CDR1 SNHLY, CDR2 FYNNEI. V was clipped by 7 bases and J by 0 bases; unmatched bases: 6.

J is TRBJ2-1 and V is TRBV28; D gene uncertain. The length of the CDR3 is 15 residues. V lost 5 bases and J lost 5, with 16 bases in between. CDR1 and CDR2 (germline): MDHEN, SYDVKM. The CDR3 here is CASSGWAKTNNEQFF. As DNA, the CDR3 is TGTGCCAGCAGTGGGTGGGCAAAGACGAACAATGAGCAGTTCTTC.

Many counts were recorded for this clonotype. The J gene is TRBJ2-7, the V gene TRBV6-1; maybe TRBD1 (6 bases). The CDR3 covers 14 residues. Germline CDR1 and CDR2: MNHNS and SASEGT. Trimming cost V 5 bases and J 0 bases, with 11 bases left between them. DNA for the CDR3: TGTGCCAGCAGTCGACAGGCTAGCTCCTACGAGCAGTACTTC. Protein product: CASSRQASSYEQYF.

This clonotype was seen at least ten times. The chain joins TRBV28 to TRBJ1-2; possible D gene TRBD1, 6 bases. This CDR3 comprises 14 residues. Germline values: CDR1 MDHEN, CDR2 SYDVKM. Trimming removed 9 bases from V and 4 bases from J, with 18 bases in between. The CDR3 here is CASRLEGGIYGYTF. CDR3 DNA: TGTGCCAGTCGGTTGGAGGGGGGAATCTATGGCTACACCTTC.

The CDR3 loop is CASSEWGSGYTF. CDR3 coding DNA: TGTGCCAGCAGTGAATGGGGCTCTGGCTACACCTTC. V usage is TRBV25-1 and J usage is TRBJ1-2; D may be TRBD1 (5 bases). This CDR3 is built from 12 residues. Germline CDR1 and CDR2: MGHDK and SYGVNS. Between the trimmed V and J ends, which lost 1 base and 7 bases, there was a span of 7 bases.

This clonotype was detected a few times. The chain links TRBV5-1 to TRBJ2-5; maybe TRBD1 (6 bases). Per germline, CDR1 SGHRS and CDR2 YFSETQ. V was shortened by 2 bases and J by 2 bases, with 13 bases between the two germline ends. The CDR3 consists of 15 residues. The CDR3 sequence is CASSFTGLRQETQYF. For the CDR3, the DNA is TGCGCCAGCAGCTTCACAGGGTTGAGGCAAGAGACCCAGTACTTC.

At least ten counts were recorded for this clonotype. V is TRBV5-1 and J is TRBJ1-1, with a tentative D call TRBD1 (5 bases). The germline CDR1 and CDR2 sequences are SGHRS and YFSETQ. The CDR3 totals 14 residues. Trimming removed 0 bases at V and 5 bases at J, with 11 bases between. The chain's CDR3 is CASSLVGEVTEAFF. The DNA for the CDR3 is TGCGCCAGCAGCTTGGTGGGGGAGGTTACTGAAGCTTTCTTT.

The J gene is TRBJ1-4, the V gene TRBV4-1, with D uncertain. The CDR3 is made up of 15 amino acids. Germline values: CDR1 MGHRA, CDR2 YSYEKL. V was trimmed by 8 bases and J by 2 bases, leaving 15 bases between them. This CDR3 reads CASQLSQLTNEKLFF. The DNA of the CDR3 is TGCGCCAGCCAGCTCTCACAATTGACTAATGAAAAACTGTTTTTT.

In regard to this clonotype: A much larger clone is a single base away; this may be a read error. The chain links TRBV27 to TRBJ1-5, with a weak D call TRBD1 (5 bases). Germline V gene lookup returns CDR1 MNHEY and CDR2 SMNVEV (reference sequence). There are 14 residues in the CDR3. Between the trimmed V and J ends, which lost 6 bases and 4 bases, there was a span of 13 bases. CDR3 DNA sequence: TGTGCCAGCAGCCGGGACGGTTTTAATCAGCCCCAGCATTTT. It yields the protein CASSRDGFNQPQHF.

In its sample, this clonotype was seen many times. This may be a read error, as it is one base from a much larger clone. The genes are TRBV12-3 or TRBV12-4 and TRBJ1-5; D unresolved. CDR3 length: 13 amino acids. V was cut by 3 bases and J by 3 bases, with 6 bases left in between. CDR3 in amino acids: CASSFTYNQPQHF. The CDR3 nucleotides are TGTGCCAGCAGTTTCACCTACAATCAGCCCCAGCATTTT.